This T cell receptor beta chain appears in the sequencing data of a study of shared T cell receptors in the human thymus. Some clones are missing from TCRdb's copy, which holds only in-frame ones; the method was immunoSEQ multiplex PCR. The table records 600,000 to 900,000 clones, roughly 85% of them present only once. The trim removed 4 bases at V and 3 bases at J, leaving 15 bases unmatched. This CDR3 has 18 amino acids. The germline CDR1 and CDR2 sequences are SGHRS and YFSETQ. The same sample was also used in a study of human thymus T cells. From that report: Infants, healthy and Finnish, who were having corrective surgery for congenital heart defects served as donors. During corrective heart surgery, resections were taken, and the thymus tissue came from them. Gene usage (both V and J) appeared biased in thymic and blood repertoires. Highly overlapping thymic repertoires among unrelated individuals were reported in related research.

The sequencing input was thymocytes. This sequence joins TRBV5-1 and TRBJ1-1, with TRBD1 matching 10 bases. The receptor's source is a girl less than two years old with a congenital heart defect. Here the CDR3 DNA reads TGCGCCAGCAGCCCGATCGGACAGGGGGATGCCTTAGACACTGAAGCTTTCTTT. Translating it yields CASSPIGQGDALDTEAFF. The variable domain in full, completed from reference TRBV5-1 and TRBJ1-1, reads KAGVTQTPRYLIKTRGQQVTLSCSPISGHRSVSWYQQTPGQGLQFLFEYFSETQRNKGNFPGRFSGRQFSNSRSEMNVSTLELGDSALYLCASSPIGQGDALDTEAFFGQGTRLTVV.